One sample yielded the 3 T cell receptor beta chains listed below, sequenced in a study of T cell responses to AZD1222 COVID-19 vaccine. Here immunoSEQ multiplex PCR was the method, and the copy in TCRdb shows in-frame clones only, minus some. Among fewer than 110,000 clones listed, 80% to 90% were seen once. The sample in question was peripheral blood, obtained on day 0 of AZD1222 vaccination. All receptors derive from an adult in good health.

CDR3 amino acids: CASMSGQGNTEAFF. CDR3 coding DNA: TGTGCCAGTATGTCGGGACAGGGGAACACTGAAGCTTTCTTT. J is TRBJ1-1 and V is TRBV6-6, with 9 nucleotides matching TRBD1. Germline CDR1 MNHNY, CDR2 SVGAGI (reference sequence). Unmatched junction bases numbered 6, after V lost 9 bases and J lost 1 base. CDR3 size: 14 residues.

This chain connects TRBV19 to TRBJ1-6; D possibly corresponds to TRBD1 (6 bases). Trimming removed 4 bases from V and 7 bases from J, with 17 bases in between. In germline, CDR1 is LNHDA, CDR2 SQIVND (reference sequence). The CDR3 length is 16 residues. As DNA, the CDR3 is TGTGCCAGTAGTACCGGAGGTGGGGGCTACAATTCACCCCTCCACTTT. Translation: CASSTGGGGYNSPLHF.

The DNA of the CDR3 is TGTGCCAGCAGCGATTACTCGGGACTAGCGGGGGCCCGCACAGATACGCAGTATTTT. Residues: CASSDYSGLAGARTDTQYF. The chain joins TRBV9 to TRBJ2-3; TRBD2 matches 14 bases. CDR3 length: 19 residues. CDR1 and CDR2 from the germline V gene are SGDLS and YYNGEE. Trimming cost V 3 bases and J 1 base; bases outside gene matches: 10. Full variable domain (outside the CDR3, taken from reference TRBV9 and TRBJ2-3): DSGVTQTPKHLITATGQRVTLRCSPRSGDLSVYWYQQSLDQGLQFLIQYYNGEERAKGNILERFSAQQFPDLHSELNLSSLELGDSALYFCASSDYSGLAGARTDTQYFGPGTRLTVL.